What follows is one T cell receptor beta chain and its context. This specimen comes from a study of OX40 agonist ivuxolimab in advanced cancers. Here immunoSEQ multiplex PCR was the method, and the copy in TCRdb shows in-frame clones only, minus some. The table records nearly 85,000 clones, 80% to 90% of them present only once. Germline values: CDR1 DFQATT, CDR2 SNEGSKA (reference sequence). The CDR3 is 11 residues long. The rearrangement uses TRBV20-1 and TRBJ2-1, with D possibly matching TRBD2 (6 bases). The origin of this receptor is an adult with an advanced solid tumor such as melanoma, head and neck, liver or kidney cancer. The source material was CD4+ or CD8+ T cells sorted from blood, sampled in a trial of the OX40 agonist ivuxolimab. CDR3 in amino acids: CSAWRDLGLFF. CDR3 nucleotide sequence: TGCAGCGCATGGAGGGATCTCGGGTTGTTCTTC.